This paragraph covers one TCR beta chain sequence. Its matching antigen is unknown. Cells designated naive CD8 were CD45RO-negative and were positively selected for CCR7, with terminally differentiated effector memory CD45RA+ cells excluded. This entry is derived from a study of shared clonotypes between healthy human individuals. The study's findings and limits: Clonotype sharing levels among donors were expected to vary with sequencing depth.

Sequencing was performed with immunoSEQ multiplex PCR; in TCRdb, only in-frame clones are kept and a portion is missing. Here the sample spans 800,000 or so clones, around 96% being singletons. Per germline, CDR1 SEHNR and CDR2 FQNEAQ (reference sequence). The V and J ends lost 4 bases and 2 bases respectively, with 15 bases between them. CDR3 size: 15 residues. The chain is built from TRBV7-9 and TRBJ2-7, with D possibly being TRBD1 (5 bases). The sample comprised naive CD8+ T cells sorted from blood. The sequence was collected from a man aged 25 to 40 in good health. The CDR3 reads CASSSIEDRPYEQYF. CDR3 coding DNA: TGTGCCAGCAGCTCGATCGAAGACAGACCCTACGAGCAGTACTTC. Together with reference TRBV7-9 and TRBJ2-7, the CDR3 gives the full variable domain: DTGVSQNPRHKITKRGQNVTFRCDPISEHNRLYWYRQTLGQGPEFLTYFQNEAQLEKSRLLSDRFSAERPKGSFSTLEIQRTEQGDSAMYLCASSSIEDRPYEQYFGPGTRLTVT.